A selection of T cell receptor beta chains follows, all from one sample in a study of Tregs in tolerant kidney transplant recipients. The assay was immunoSEQ multiplex PCR, and TCRdb's table has in-frame clones only and misses some. The data contain about 240,000 clones, 65% to 85% of them singletons. The sequencing input was CD4+ T cells from blood. The receptors stem from a human donor in good health. Each CDR3 is given with its conserved first and last residue. The D gene is left open where the match is weak. A row's size may be missing; if present it is once, few, many or a size class.

v_call	j_call	d_call	clone_size	cdr3_aa	cdr3_nt
TRBV5-1	TRBJ2-7	-	-	CASSMGSYEQYF	TGCGCCAGCAGCATGGGTTCCTACGAGCAGTACTTC
TRBV7-9	TRBJ1-4	TRBD1	few	CASSLGQGTNEKLFF	TGTGCCAGCAGCTTGGGACAGGGAACAAATGAAAAACTGTTTTTT
TRBV5-1	TRBJ2-2	-	few	CASSSLTENTGELFF	TGCGCCAGCAGCTCCCTTACAGAGAACACCGGGGAGCTGTTTTTT
TRBV5-1	TRBJ2-2	TRBD2	-	CASSLADRDYLTGELFF	TGCGCCAGCAGCTTAGCCGACCGGGACTACCTGACCGGGGAGCTGTTTTTT
TRBV6-1	TRBJ1-2	-	-	CASSEAAGANYGYTF	TGTGCCAGCAGTGAAGCGGCGGGAGCTAACTATGGCTACACCTTC
TRBV12-5	TRBJ2-5	TRBD2	-	CASGLTSGGGETQYF	TGTGCTAGTGGTTTGACTAGCGGGGGCGGAGAGACCCAGTACTTC
TRBV6-5	TRBJ2-5	TRBD1	-	CASGELGRGPKTQYF	TGTGCCAGCGGCGAACTTGGTAGGGGGCCCAAGACCCAGTACTTC
TRBV4-1	TRBJ2-3	TRBD2	-	CASRRTSGASTDTQYF	TGCGCCAGCAGGCGGACTAGCGGGGCTAGCACAGATACGCAGTATTTT
TRBV10-2	TRBJ2-7	-	-	CASSESRQSYEQYF	TGCGCCAGCAGCGAGTCGAGACAATCCTACGAGCAGTACTTC
TRBV5-1	TRBJ2-5	-	-	CASSLVGGQETQYF	TGCGCCAGCAGCTTGGTGGGGGGTCAAGAGACCCAGTACTTC